The 29 T cell receptor beta chains below were found in one sample sequenced in a study of cytomegalovirus exposure and HLA in healthy donors. The study ran its PCR with 60 Vbeta and 13 Jbeta primers. Profiled with immunoSEQ multiplex PCR; TCRdb holds only in-frame clones, not every one. The sample table includes some 70,000 clones. The sequenced sample consisted of PBMCs. These receptors were taken from a man aged 35-49 years in good health and CMV-seronegative.

The J gene is TRBJ2-1, the V gene TRBV7-3; D gene unclear. From germline, CDR1 is SGHTA and CDR2 FQGTGA. The CDR3 totals 13 residues. V lost 4 bases, J lost 8 bases, and 12 bases lay in between. The DNA for the CDR3 is TGTGCCAGCAGCTCGACCCGAGGCGATGAGCAGTTCTTC. It translates to CASSSTRGDEQFF.

The V gene is TRBV10-3, the J gene TRBJ1-5, with D unclear. The germline CDR1 and CDR2 sequences are ENHRY and SYGVKD. The CDR3 is made up of 13 amino acids. Trimming cost V 2 bases and J 6 bases, with 8 bases left between them. The CDR3, as DNA: TGTGCCATCAGTGAGGAAGCAAGTCAGCCCCAGCATTTT. Its translation is CAISEEASQPQHF.

The V call is TRBV12-5, the J call TRBJ2-1, with D possibly being TRBD1 (5 bases). The CDR3 is made up of 15 amino acids. The germline gives CDR1 LGHNT, CDR2 FRNRAP. Trimming shortened V by 3 bases and J by 4 bases, and 13 bases separated the two germline ends. CDR3 in amino acids: CASGLLVRAYNEQFF. DNA of the CDR3: TGTGCTAGTGGTTTATTAGTCAGGGCGTACAATGAGCAGTTCTTC.

With respect to this clone: Within the sample, other DNA sequences also encode this same CDR3. This chain links TRBV10-1 with TRBJ1-1, with D unclear. From germline, CDR1 is WNHNN and CDR2 SYGVQD (reference sequence). There are 13 residues in the CDR3. V was shortened by 3 bases and J by 0 bases, with 5 bases between the two germline ends. The CDR3 DNA reads as TGCGCCAGCAGTGAACAGTTGAACACTGAAGCTTTCTTT. This codes for CASSEQLNTEAFF.

The gene calls are TRBV5-1 and TRBJ2-3, with 7 bases matching TRBD2. The V segment lost 2 bases and the J segment 0 bases; nucleotides outside the gene matches: 3. The CDR3 has 15 residues. Per germline, CDR1 SGHRS and CDR2 YFSETQ. CDR3 coding DNA: TGCGCCAGCAGCTTTGAGCGGGGTAGCACAGATACGCAGTATTTT. Protein: CASSFERGSTDTQYF.

The rearrangement links TRBV5-4 to TRBJ2-1, with 7 positions matching TRBD2. Unmatched junction bases numbered 0, after V lost 3 bases and J lost 0 bases. The germline V gene encodes CDR1 SGHNT and CDR2 YYREEE (reference sequence). The CDR3 runs to 14 residues. The CDR3 DNA follows: TGTGCCAGCAGCTCTAGCGGCTCCTACAATGAGCAGTTCTTC. Its translation: CASSSSGSYNEQFF.

The gene calls are TRBV6-1 and TRBJ2-3, with a weak D call TRBD2 (6 bases). Germline V gene sequence: CDR1 MNHNS, CDR2 SASEGT. V was trimmed by 6 bases and J by 2 bases, leaving 12 bases between them. There are 14 residues in the CDR3. The CDR3, as DNA: TGTGCCAGCAGGGCCGGGACTCACACAGATACGCAGTATTTT. Amino acid sequence: CASRAGTHTDTQYF.

In the case of this clone: The identical CDR3 is also encoded by other nucleotide sequences in the sample. The J gene is TRBJ2-7, the V gene TRBV5-4; 8 positions match TRBD1. Per the germline V gene, CDR1 is SGHNT and CDR2 is YYREEE (reference sequence). The V gene end was trimmed by 2 bases and the J gene end by 2 bases; junction bases not matched to a gene: 3. CDR3 length: 14 amino acids. CDR3 sequence: CASSLQGGAYEQYF. The CDR3 region has the DNA TGTGCCAGCAGCTTACAGGGGGGAGCCTACGAGCAGTACTTC. Combining the CDR3 with reference TRBV5-4 and TRBJ2-7 gives the whole variable domain ETGVTQSPTHLIKTRGQQVTLRCSSQSGHNTVSWYQQALGQGPQFIFQYYREEENGRGNFPPRFSGLQFPNYSSELNVNALELDDSALYLCASSLQGGAYEQYFGPGTRLTVT.

For this clone: Compared with germline, one end of the junction differs, possibly owing to a read error. DNA for the CDR3: TGTGCTAGCAGCCCGTCGGACACCGGGGAGCTGTTTTTT. Amino acids: CASSPSDTGELFF. The rearrangement links TRBV7-7 to TRBJ2-2; D uncertain. Germline V gene sequence: CDR1 SSHAT, CDR2 FNYEAQ (reference sequence). CDR3 length: 13 residues.

CDR3 sequence: CAWSFWTETNTEAFF. CDR3 coding DNA: TGTGCCTGGAGCTTTTGGACAGAGACGAACACTGAAGCTTTCTTT. The chain has TRBV30 and TRBJ1-1, with a possible D match to TRBD1 (6 bases). This CDR3 is built from 15 residues. V dropped 3 bases and J dropped 1 base, with 15 bases sitting between them. CDR1 is GTSNPN and CDR2 is SVGIG in the germline V gene (reference sequence).

The V gene is TRBV4-2, the J gene TRBJ2-3; 7 nucleotides line up with TRBD2. Per the germline V gene, CDR1 is LGHNA and CDR2 is YNFKEQ. The V gene end was trimmed by 4 bases and the J gene end by 4 bases; junction bases not matched to a gene: 2. The CDR3 has 13 amino acids. The CDR3 region is CASSRGGADTQYF. The DNA of the CDR3 is TGTGCCAGCAGCCGTGGGGGGGCAGATACGCAGTATTTT.

The genes are TRBV5-1 and TRBJ2-7, with D perhaps matching TRBD1 (5 bases). Between the trimmed V and J ends, which lost 0 bases and 3 bases, there was a span of 10 bases. Germline V gene lookup returns CDR1 SGHRS and CDR2 YFSETQ. This CDR3 is built from 14 residues. CDR3 loop: CASSLDTGFYEQYF. In DNA, the CDR3 is TGCGCCAGCAGCTTGGACACAGGTTTCTACGAGCAGTACTTC.

Worth noting for this clone: Other nucleotide sequences from this sample produce the same CDR3. The chain recombines TRBV18 with TRBJ1-5, with D perhaps matching TRBD1 (6 bases). This CDR3 spans 19 amino acids. Germline V CDR1 and CDR2: KGHSH, LQKENI. V was shortened by 10 bases and J by 1 base, with 29 bases between the two germline ends. CDR3 coding DNA: TGTGCCACTTCCCCCGGTCACTCCACAGGGAATATGAGCAATCAGCCCCAGCATTTT. Its translation is CATSPGHSTGNMSNQPQHF.

The CDR3 DNA reads as TGTGCCAGCAGCGTTACGCGGGGTGCAGATACGCAGTATTTT. Amino acid sequence: CASSVTRGADTQYF. The V call is TRBV9, the J call TRBJ2-3, with TRBD2 as a possible D gene (6 bases). The CDR3 is 14 amino acids. V was clipped by 2 bases and J by 4 bases, with 11 bases between them. CDR1 and CDR2 from the germline V gene are SGDLS and YYNGEE.

This sequence joins TRBV10-3 and TRBJ2-7; 10 bases are shared with TRBD2. Germline trimming cut 2 bases from V and 2 bases from J; bases unmatched to any gene: 12. The CDR3 sequence is 18 residues long. Germline V gives CDR1 ENHRY, CDR2 SYGVKD. In DNA form, the CDR3 reads TGTGCCATCAGTGAGGGTGAGTTAGCGGGGGGCGACCCCTACGAGCAGTACTTC. Translating gives CAISEGELAGGDPYEQYF.

The chain uses TRBV9 and TRBJ1-6; 8 bases map to TRBD1. CDR1 and CDR2 (germline): SGDLS, YYNGEE. Trimming at V came to 3 bases and at J to 10 bases, leaving 6 bases not matched to a gene. This CDR3 region has 14 residues. CDR3 protein: CASSEQGVGSPLHF. The CDR3 nucleotides are TGTGCCAGCAGCGAACAGGGGGTGGGATCACCCCTCCACTTT.

V and J are TRBV5-8 and TRBJ2-3; TRBD1 might be the D (6 bases). From germline, CDR1 is SGHTS and CDR2 YDEGEE. Trimming took 4 bases from V and 6 from J, leaving 18 bases between them. The CDR3 is 15 residues long. The CDR3 DNA follows: TGTGCCAGCAGCAAAGGGACATCCACAGGGGATACGCAGTATTTT. Translated, it gives CASSKGTSTGDTQYF.

The chain recombines TRBV7-9 with TRBJ1-4, with D possibly TRBD1 on 5 matching bases. CDR1 SEHNR and CDR2 FQNEAQ come from the germline V gene (reference sequence). V was cut by 5 bases and J by 5 bases, with 18 bases left in between. The CDR3 length is 16 residues. CDR3 residues: CASSVETVASNEKLFF. The CDR3 DNA is TGTGCCAGCAGCGTCGAGACAGTGGCTTCCAATGAAAAACTGTTTTTT.

The chain has TRBV4-1 and TRBJ1-5, with a tentative D call TRBD1 (5 bases). The CDR3 has 19 amino acids. V lost 1 base and J 0 bases, leaving 19 bases between the germline ends. Per the germline V gene, CDR1 is MGHRA and CDR2 is YSYEKL. This CDR3 is CASSQATLPGGYSNQPQHF. The DNA for the CDR3 is TGCGCCAGCAGCCAAGCGACCCTTCCGGGGGGTTATAGCAATCAGCCCCAGCATTTT.

The rearrangement uses TRBV4-2 and TRBJ2-1, with TRBD2 matching over 8 bases. Germline V gives CDR1 LGHNA, CDR2 YNFKEQ. V dropped 4 bases and J dropped 9; count of bases not matched to a gene: 14. This CDR3 region has 16 residues. DNA for the CDR3: TGTGCCAGCAGCCCGCCCCGCGGGGGGCGGGCCGGTGAGCAGTTCTTC. This codes for CASSPPRGGRAGEQFF.

The CDR3: CASRSSGGYTDTQYF. CDR3 bases: TGTGCCAGCAGGTCTAGCGGGGGCTACACAGATACGCAGTATTTT. V and J are TRBV28 and TRBJ2-3; 10 bases align to TRBD2. The CDR3 totals 15 residues. Trimming at V came to 6 bases and at J to 2 bases, leaving 5 bases not matched to a gene. Germline assignment: CDR1 MDHEN and CDR2 SYDVKM. Full variable domain (outside the CDR3, taken from reference TRBV28 and TRBJ2-3): DVKVTQSSRYLVKRTGEKVFLECVQDMDHENMFWYRQDPGLGLRLIYFSYDVKMKEKGDIPEGYSVSREKKERFSLILESASTNQTSMYLCASRSSGGYTDTQYFGPGTRLTVL.

About this clone itself: The junction differs from germline at one of its ends, possibly a read error. V is TRBV7-7 and J is TRBJ2-2; D might be TRBD2 (5 bases). This CDR3 is built from 16 residues. CDR1 is SSHAT and CDR2 is FNYEAQ in the germline V gene (reference sequence). CDR3 DNA sequence: TGTGCTAGCAGCTTAGCGCTGGGAGCCTCCCCGGGGGAGCTGTTTTTT. Translating gives CASSLALGASPGELFF.

The chain couples TRBV19 to TRBJ1-3; 11 bases align to TRBD1. V lost 10 bases and J lost 0; bases outside the gene matches: 5. The CDR3 length is 15 residues. Germline V gene sequence: CDR1 LNHDA, CDR2 SQIVND (reference sequence). CDR3 bases: TGTGCCACCCGGACAGGGGGCCTCTCTGGAAACACCATATATTTT. Translated: CATRTGGLSGNTIYF.

The chain has TRBV2 and TRBJ2-1; D is unresolved. The CDR3 is made up of 13 amino acids. CDR1 and CDR2 from the germline V gene are SNHLY and FYNNEI. V was cut by 0 bases and J by 15 bases, with 15 bases left in between. CDR3 protein: CASSEAEDFTRFF. The CDR3 DNA reads TGTGCCAGCAGTGAAGCCGAAGACTTCACCCGGTTCTTC.

This chain uses TRBV5-1 with TRBJ2-7, with 7 bases aligning to TRBD1. The V gene's germline CDR1 is SGHRS and CDR2 YFSETQ. With V trimmed by 1 base and J by 4 bases, 5 bases remained unmatched. The CDR3 loop spans 14 amino acids. DNA of the CDR3: TGCGCCAGCAGCTTGCGACAGGGTTTTTACGAGCAGTACTTC. Protein sequence: CASSLRQGFYEQYF.

This sequence joins TRBV4-2 and TRBJ2-1; D remains unclear. The CDR3 sequence is 15 residues long. Trimming removed 4 bases at V and 0 bases at J, with 10 bases between. CDR1 and CDR2 (germline): LGHNA, YNFKEQ. The CDR3 DNA sequence: TGTGCCAGCAGCCGAATCGGGTCCTCCTACAATGAGCAGTTCTTC. Protein product: CASSRIGSSYNEQFF.

The chain uses TRBV28 and TRBJ2-5; D remains unclear. CDR1 is MDHEN, CDR2 SYDVKM, per germline. This CDR3 region has 11 residues. The V end was cut by 5 bases, the J end by 5 bases, with 6 bases between. CDR3 residues: CASSKEETQYF. CDR3 DNA: TGTGCCAGCAGTAAAGAGGAGACCCAGTACTTC.

The J gene is TRBJ1-1, the V gene TRBV13; D not resolved. This CDR3 is built from 14 residues. V lost 5 bases and J lost 3, with 13 bases in between. The germline V gene encodes CDR1 PRHDT and CDR2 FYEKMQ (reference sequence). CDR3 bases: TGTGCCAGCAGCCTGGGTCGGAGGTACACTGAAGCTTTCTTT. It encodes CASSLGRRYTEAFF.

V gene TRBV5-1 combines with J gene TRBJ1-1, with 7 bases that match TRBD1. V gave up 4 bases and J gave up 0 bases; unmatched junction bases: 3. Germline CDR1 reads SGHRS; CDR2 reads YFSETQ. The CDR3 has 14 amino acids. The CDR3 loop reads CASSRDRVNTEAFF. The CDR3 DNA is TGCGCCAGCAGCAGAGACAGGGTGAACACTGAAGCTTTCTTT.